This TCR beta chain was profiled in a study of radiotherapy plus CTLA-4 blockade in lung cancer. Study context: Disease control reached more than 30%, with objective responses in around 20%. Study conclusions and caveats: Blood TCR clones of tumor origin expanded after radiotherapy plus ipilimumab. The authors reported that early blood T cell clone dynamics, with interferon-beta, best predicted response.

Focal radiation was given together with CTLA-4 blockade (ipilimumab) to patients with chemo-refractory metastatic non-small-cell lung cancer. As regards this clone: Its antigen is unknown.

Germline loops: CDR1 MGHRA, CDR2 YSYEKL. V dropped 3 bases and J dropped 7 bases, with 15 bases sitting between them. CDR3 size: 15 residues. Repertoires were generated with immunoSEQ multiplex PCR, while TCRdb's copy carries only in-frame clones and drops some. The top ten clones hold more than 8% of a sample with about 77,000 clones, roughly 80% of them seen once. The clonotype originates from a human donor with non-small cell lung cancer whose response to radiotherapy plus ipilimumab could not be evaluated. The V call is TRBV4-1, the J call TRBJ2-2, with D possibly TRBD2 on 5 matching bases. The source material was peripheral blood, sampled from a patient treated with radiotherapy plus ipilimumab. The CDR3, as DNA: TGCGCCAGCAGCCACCCAGAAGGAGGAGGCGGGGAGCTGTTTTTT. This gives the protein CASSHPEGGGGELFF.